This T cell receptor beta chain was recovered during a study of T cell responses to AZD1222 COVID-19 vaccine. CDR3 length: 17 amino acids. CDR1 and CDR2 from the germline V gene are SGHDN and FVKESK. The J segment lost 5 bases and the V segment lost 8 bases, leaving 17 bases of the junction unmatched. As for this clone: What it binds is unknown.

Some clones are missing from TCRdb's copy, which holds only in-frame ones; the method was immunoSEQ multiplex PCR. The sample consists of under 95,000 clones, under 90% of them appearing once. Findings of the study overall: Spike-specific TCR depth and breadth grew after two AZD1222 doses. Only a handful of AZD1222 recipients were seropositive at baseline. Among the donors, most were white British and more were female, and clonal diversity was possibly underestimated.

Sequences were derived from peripheral blood, sampled on day 0 of AZD1222 vaccination. This clonotype was sampled from an adult in good health. The chain is built from TRBV14 and TRBJ2-1, with 8 bases identical to TRBD2. CDR3 nucleotide sequence: TGTGCCAGCTCCCACTATAGCGGGATATTATGGAACAATGAGCAGTTCTTC. Translation gives CASSHYSGILWNNEQFF.